Listed here are 22 T cell receptor beta chains from one sample, sequenced in a study of T-cell memory formation after mild COVID-19 (dated by TCRdb to about 2021). Library preparation was by 5' RACE. The data were produced on an Illumina NovaSeq 6000. TCRdb reran the public reads through fastp at Q25 and MiXCR, keeping productive beta chains. Rows are unified per CDR3 protein, each entry keeping the most common DNA and genes. The table for this sample lists 350,000 to 500,000 distinct CDR3 sequences; 15% to 20% of them were counted only once. Roughly 21% of the sample is held by the ten biggest clonotypes. Material: PBMCs or a T cell subset sorted from them (not recorded which). The receptors were sampled from a man between 18 and 29 years old who had mild COVID-19 (a few samples of this study predate the infection). The sample titles of this study are shuffled in the database, so cell type and time point are left out; the donor was told from shared clones.

The chain joins TRBV5-5 to TRBJ2-1; D is perhaps TRBD1 (5 bases). Germline values: CDR1 SGHKS, CDR2 YYEKEE (reference sequence). V lost 0 bases and J 7 bases, leaving 14 bases between the germline ends. The CDR3 length is 15 residues. In nucleotides, the CDR3 is TGTGCCAGCAGCTTGGAAGGGCAGGGCTGGAATGAGCAGTTCTTC. This encodes CASSLEGQGWNEQFF.

This clonotype was counted between two and nine times. The J gene is TRBJ2-5, the V gene TRBV7-9; TRBD2 agrees at 8 bases. The CDR3 totals 16 residues. With V trimmed by 5 bases and J by 7 bases, 15 bases remained unmatched. The germline gives CDR1 SEHNR, CDR2 FQNEAQ (reference sequence). The CDR3, as DNA: TGTGCCAGCAGCCCCCCCACAGCGGGGGATGGGTGGACCCAGTACTTC. It specifies CASSPPTAGDGWTQYF.

Only a few counts were recorded for this clonotype. The chain combines TRBV10-3 with TRBJ1-1; unclear D gene. Germline V CDR1 and CDR2: ENHRY, SYGVKD. Between the trimmed V and J ends, which lost 3 bases and 1 base, there was a span of 12 bases. CDR3 length equals 15 residues. CDR3 DNA sequence: TGTGCCATCAGTGATTCGGGCTACGGGAACACTGAAGCTTTCTTT. It is translated as CAISDSGYGNTEAFF.

The gene calls are TRBV9 and TRBJ2-1; the D is unclear. The CDR3 is 15 residues long. Germline V lookup: CDR1 SGDLS, CDR2 YYNGEE. Between the trimmed V and J ends, which lost 4 bases and 0 bases, there was a span of 11 bases. In DNA, the CDR3 is TGTGCCAGCAGCTCCTACCTGAGCTCCTACAATGAGCAGTTCTTC. Translated, it gives CASSSYLSSYNEQFF. Supplemented by reference TRBV9 and TRBJ2-1, the full variable domain reads DSGVTQTPKHLITATGQRVTLRCSPRSGDLSVYWYQQSLDQGLQFLIQYYNGEERAKGNILERFSAQQFPDLHSELNLSSLELGDSALYFCASSSYLSSYNEQFFGPGTRLTVL.

The chain combines TRBV11-3 with TRBJ2-5, with unresolved D. V was pared by 5 bases and J by 10 bases, with 11 bases between. Germline CDR1 reads SGHNT; CDR2 reads YENEEA. The CDR3 contains 11 residues. Written as DNA, the CDR3 is TGTGCCAGCAGCGCCGGTGGTGTCCAGTACTTC. Translation gives CASSAGGVQYF.

This clonotype was seen many times. The chain is built from TRBV4-3 and TRBJ1-6; D is undetermined. CDR1 and CDR2 (germline): LGHNA, YSLEER. V was pared by 1 base and J by 0 bases, with 7 bases between. CDR3 length equals 16 residues. CDR3 coding DNA: TGCGCCAGCAGCCAAGCCCTAAGCTCCTATAATTCACCCCTCCACTTT. This translates into CASSQALSSYNSPLHF.

This clonotype has only a few counts. This CDR3 is CASSGVGGYFGANVLTF. In DNA form, the CDR3 reads TGTGCCAGCAGTGGAGTGGGCGGATACTTTGGGGCCAACGTCCTGACTTTC. V is TRBV27 and J is TRBJ2-6; no clear D gene. V was clipped by 5 bases and J by 3 bases, with 17 bases between them. CDR3 length equals 17 residues. Germline V gene lookup returns CDR1 MNHEY and CDR2 SMNVEV (reference sequence).

The J gene is TRBJ1-5, the V gene TRBV2; 7 positions match TRBD1. CDR1 is SNHLY and CDR2 is FYNNEI in the germline V gene. The CDR3 runs 15 residues. V shed 6 bases, J shed 2 bases, and the junction held 7 bases outside the gene matches. CDR3 sequence: CASSEEGAGNQPQHF. The CDR3, as DNA: TGTGCCAGCAGCGAGGAGGGGGCTGGCAATCAGCCCCAGCATTTT.

The CDR3 protein is CSASSRRGRDSPLHF. Written as DNA, the CDR3 is TGCAGTGCTAGCTCTCGTCGGGGTAGGGATTCACCCCTCCACTTT. The chain combines TRBV20-1 with TRBJ1-6; no clear D. This CDR3 has 15 amino acids. Trimming took off 3 bases at V and 8 bases at J, with 17 bases between the two ends. The germline gives CDR1 DFQATT, CDR2 SNEGSKA (reference sequence).

This clonotype was seen only a few times. The chain is built from TRBV12-3 or TRBV12-4 and TRBJ1-5; D remains unclear. With 2 bases removed from V and 7 bases from J, the gap between germline ends came to 9 bases. The CDR3 loop spans 13 amino acids. DNA of the CDR3: TGTGCCAGCAGTTTAATAGGGTACCAGCCCCAGCATTTT. Its protein product is CASSLIGYQPQHF.

The rearrangement links TRBV7-2 to TRBJ2-3; maybe TRBD1 (7 bases). CDR3 length equals 12 residues. V shed 2 bases and J shed 12 bases, with 12 bases lying between them. The V gene's germline CDR1 is SGHTA and CDR2 FQGNSA. The CDR3 nucleotides read TGTGCCAGCAGCTTACAGGGGGGCTTTCAGTATTTT. Its translation: CASSLQGGFQYF.

In this sample, this clonotype turned up a few times. CDR3 bases: TGTGCCAGCAGTGAAGCGCCGGGAGCGGAGCAGTTCTTC. Encoded protein: CASSEAPGAEQFF. V and J are TRBV2 and TRBJ2-1, with D perhaps TRBD2 (6 bases). V lost 0 bases, J lost 10 bases, and 10 bases lay in between. The germline V gene encodes CDR1 SNHLY and CDR2 FYNNEI. The CDR3 is 13 amino acids.

This clonotype appeared many times. J is TRBJ2-3 and V is TRBV5-1; D not certain. V gave up 5 bases and J gave up 4 bases, with 14 bases separating them. The V gene's germline CDR1 is SGHRS and CDR2 YFSETQ. The CDR3 totals 14 residues. CDR3 sequence (DNA): TGCGCCAGCAGGAGTCGTAGCCCCCCAGATACGCAGTATTTT. Translation: CASRSRSPPDTQYF.

The genes are TRBV24-1 and TRBJ2-1, with D possibly TRBD1 on 7 matching bases. V dropped 7 bases and J dropped 5 bases, with 17 bases sitting between them. The germline V gene has CDR1 KGHDR and CDR2 SFDVKD. CDR3 length equals 15 residues. The CDR3 is CATSFRGAYNNEQFF. The CDR3 nucleotides are TGTGCCACCAGCTTCAGGGGGGCGTACAACAATGAGCAGTTCTTC.

This clonotype was counted ten times or more. This rearrangement joins TRBV20-1 to TRBJ2-3; D remains unclear. V lost 2 bases and J lost 2, with 8 bases in between. The CDR3 runs 13 residues. The germline V gene has CDR1 DFQATT and CDR2 SNEGSKA (reference sequence). CDR3 DNA: TGCAGTGCTAGACCCCAAAACACAGATACGCAGTATTTT. As protein: CSARPQNTDTQYF.

The V and J genes are TRBV7-2 and TRBJ2-2; D is possibly TRBD1 or TRBD2 (5 bases each). This CDR3 has 13 amino acids. Germline CDR1 reads SGHTA; CDR2 reads FQGNSA. The ends were cut back, 4 bases at V and 6 bases at J, with 9 bases in the middle. CDR3 DNA: TGTGCCAGCAGCTGGGTGGGGGCCGGGGAGCTGTTTTTT. Amino acid sequence: CASSWVGAGELFF.

The chain is built from TRBV7-9 and TRBJ1-4; D gene ambiguous. This CDR3 comprises 15 residues. Trimming took 5 bases from V and 7 from J, leaving 17 bases between them. In germline, CDR1 is SEHNR, CDR2 FQNEAQ (reference sequence). This CDR3 reads CASSPSPSPGEKLFF. The CDR3 DNA sequence: TGTGCCAGCAGCCCCTCTCCAAGCCCGGGTGAAAAACTGTTTTTT.

Note on this clonotype: An end of the junction does not agree with germline; a read error may underlie this. The chain combines TRBV2 with TRBJ2-5, with D unresolved. The CDR3 loop spans 12 amino acids. The germline gives CDR1 SNHLY, CDR2 FYNNEI. The CDR3 DNA is TGTGACAGCGCCCCTCGCGACGGGACCCAGTACTTC. Translating gives CDSAPRDGTQYF. The full variable domain, rest sourced from reference TRBV2 and TRBJ2-5, is EPEVTQTPSHQVTQMGQEVILRCVPISNHLYFYWYRQILGQKVEFLVSFYNNEISEKSEIFDDQFSVERPDGSNFTLKIRSTKLEDSAMYFCDSAPRDGTQYFGPGTRLLVL.

The chain joins TRBV7-2 to TRBJ1-4, with D unresolved. Trimming took off 5 bases at V and 6 bases at J, with 16 bases between the two ends. The CDR3 extends over 15 amino acids. From germline, CDR1 is SGHTA and CDR2 FQGNSA. The CDR3 nucleotides read TGTGCCAGCAGCCCCCGAGGAACGTTGGATGAAAAACTGTTTTTT. It translates to CASSPRGTLDEKLFF.

The chain joins TRBV7-8 to TRBJ1-2; D remains ambiguous. The ends were cut back, 5 bases at V and 4 bases at J, with 14 bases in the middle. The germline CDR1 and CDR2 sequences are SGHVS and FQNEAQ. The CDR3 is 14 amino acids. The CDR3 DNA is TGTGCCAGCAGCGCTTCTACGGGAGCCTATGGCTACACCTTC. This gives the protein CASSASTGAYGYTF. The full variable domain, completed using reference TRBV7-8 and TRBJ1-2, is GAGVSQSPRYKVAKRGQDVALRCDPISGHVSLFWYQQALGQGPEFLTYFQNEAQLDKSGLPSDRFFAERPEGSVSTLKIQRTQQEDSAVYLCASSASTGAYGYTFGSGTRLTVV.

The chain carries TRBV4-3 and TRBJ2-3; 7 bases align to TRBD1. This CDR3 has 17 residues. Germline CDR1 is LGHNA and CDR2 is YSLEER. J lost 0 bases, V lost 3 bases, and 9 bases had no gene match. CDR3 nucleotides: TGCGCCAGCAGCCAGATTTCAGGGGGAGAGAGCACAGATACGCAGTATTTT. Translating it yields CASSQISGGESTDTQYF.

At least ten counts were recorded for this clonotype. The CDR3 nucleotides read TGTGCCAGCAGCCGACAACAGGGTAACACTGAAGCTTTCTTT. Its translation is CASSRQQGNTEAFF. The chain has TRBV3-1 and TRBJ1-1; a possible D gene is TRBD1 (6 bases). Germline values: CDR1 LGHDT, CDR2 YNNKEL (reference sequence). This CDR3 has 14 residues. V lost 4 bases and J 2 bases, leaving 11 bases between the germline ends.